This T cell receptor (beta chain) was obtained from a study of blood T cell repertoires in COVID-19. Assay: immunoSEQ multiplex PCR; the TCRdb copy retains only in-frame clones and omits some. The sample holds 150,000 to 200,000 clones, approximately 80% seen once. Germline CDR1 SEHNR, CDR2 FQNEAQ (reference sequence). Trimming removed 3 bases at V and 2 bases at J, with 16 bases between. The CDR3 sequence is 16 residues long. The sample consisted of peripheral blood. The chain joins TRBV7-9 to TRBJ2-5, with a tentative D call TRBD1 (6 bases). The origin of this receptor is a human donor with acute or convalescent COVID-19. The donor label of this sample is uncertain. DNA for the CDR3: TGTGCCAGCAGCTTGCCCCCTGACAGGCCGCAAGAGACCCAGTACTTC. Protein product: CASSLPPDRPQETQYF.